This TCR beta chain was identified in a study of regulatory T cells in long-lasting Graves disease. Regarding time point: newly diagnosed GD, antithyroid drugs for less than 3 months. With RNA extracted from PBMCs as input, the TCR library was made. Arm-PCR of CDR3 regions and iRepertoire HTBI primers were the basis on which TCR beta libraries were built. TCRdb processed the multiplex PCR reads anew with MiXCR; each CDR3 protein has one entry. The table lists about 430,000 distinct CDR3 sequences, approximately 15% of them singletons. Findings and limits, study-wide: It was in persistent disease that TRBV28, TRBJ1-2 and TRBJ2-5 were favored. With a small sample size, accuracy may have been reduced.

This clonotype showed up many times. Its target is not known. Germline V lookup: CDR1 SEHNR, CDR2 FQNEAQ (reference sequence). The CDR3 runs to 15 residues. The V end was cut by 5 bases, the J end by 5 bases, with 16 bases between. The sample was also reused in another study, on T cells in Graves' hyperthyroidism and ophthalmopathy. That investigation notes: Separating ophthalmopathy from stable hyperthyroidism was achieved by a 13 V-J model.

Sequenced material: peripheral blood mononuclear cells (PBMCs), taken at new diagnosis, from a patient treated with antithyroid drugs. The chain combines TRBV7-9 with TRBJ2-1; D possibly matches TRBD1 or TRBD2 (5 bases each). The sequence derives from a middle-aged woman with Graves disease. CDR3 coding DNA: TGTGCCAGCAGCCATACGGGGACGTCTCACAATGAGCAGTTCTTC. This translates into CASSHTGTSHNEQFF.